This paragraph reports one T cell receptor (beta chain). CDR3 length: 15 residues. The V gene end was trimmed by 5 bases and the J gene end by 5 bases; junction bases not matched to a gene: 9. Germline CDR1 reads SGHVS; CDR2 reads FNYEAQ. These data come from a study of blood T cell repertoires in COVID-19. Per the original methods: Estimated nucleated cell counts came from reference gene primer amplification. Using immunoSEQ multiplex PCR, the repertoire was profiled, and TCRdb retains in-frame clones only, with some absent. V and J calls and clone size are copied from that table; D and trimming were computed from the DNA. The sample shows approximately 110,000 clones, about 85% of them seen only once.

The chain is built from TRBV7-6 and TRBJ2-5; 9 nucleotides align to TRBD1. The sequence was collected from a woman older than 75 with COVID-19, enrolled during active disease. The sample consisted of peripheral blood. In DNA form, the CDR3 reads TGTGCCAGCAGCCTGGGACAGGGAACAGGGGAGACCCAGTACTTC. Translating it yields CASSLGQGTGETQYF.